This TCR beta chain was captured by sequencing in a study of cytomegalovirus exposure and HLA in healthy donors. Study details: In an earlier analysis, around 120 million unique TCR beta sequences were found from about 179 million T cells. Study outcomes and limitations: The study had only CMV serostatus as immune exposure information. Among TCR beta chains, those listed as cytomegalovirus-associated numbered over 150.

Each donor's status was that of a healthy bone marrow donor. CDR3 length equals 14 residues. From germline, CDR1 is MDHEN and CDR2 SYDVKM. The V and J ends lost 5 bases and 5 bases respectively, with 16 bases between them. Researchers ran the PCR with 60 Vbeta and 13 Jbeta primers. Sequenced by immunoSEQ multiplex PCR; TCRdb stores in-frame clones only, minus some. The sample carries some 40,000 clones, about 70% recorded once. The sample holds a few counts of this clone. As yet, its antigen is unknown. V gene TRBV28 combines with J gene TRBJ2-7; tentative D call: TRBD1 (6 bases). The TCR sequence derives from a man in his forties in good health and CMV-seronegative. The sequencing sample was made of PBMCs. The chain's CDR3 is CASSGGHQHNEQYF. The CDR3 nucleotides are TGTGCCAGCAGTGGGGGACACCAACACAACGAGCAGTACTTC.